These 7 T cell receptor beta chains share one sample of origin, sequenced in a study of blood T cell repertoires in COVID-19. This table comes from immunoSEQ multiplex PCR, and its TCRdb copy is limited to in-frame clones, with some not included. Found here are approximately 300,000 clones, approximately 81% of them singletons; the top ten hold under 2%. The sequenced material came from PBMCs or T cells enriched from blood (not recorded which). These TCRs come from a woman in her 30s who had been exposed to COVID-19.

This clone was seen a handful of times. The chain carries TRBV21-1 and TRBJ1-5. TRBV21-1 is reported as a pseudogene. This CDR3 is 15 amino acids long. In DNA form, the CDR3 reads TGTGCCAGCAGCAAAGAACGGGAGTGCAATCAGCCCCAGCATTTT. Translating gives CASSKERECNQPQHF.

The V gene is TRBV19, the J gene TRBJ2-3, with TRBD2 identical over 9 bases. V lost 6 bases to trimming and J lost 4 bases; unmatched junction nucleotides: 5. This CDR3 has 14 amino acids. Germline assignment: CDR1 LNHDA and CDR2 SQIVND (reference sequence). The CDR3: CASRQAGGPDTQYF. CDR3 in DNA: TGTGCCAGTAGGCAAGCGGGAGGCCCAGATACGCAGTATTTT.

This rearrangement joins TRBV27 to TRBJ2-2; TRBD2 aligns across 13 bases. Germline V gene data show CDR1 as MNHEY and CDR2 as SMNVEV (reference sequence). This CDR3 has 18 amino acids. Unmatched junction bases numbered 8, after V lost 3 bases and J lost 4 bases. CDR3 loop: CASSFRRLAGGSTGELFF. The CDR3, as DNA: TGTGCCAGCAGTTTCCGCCGACTAGCGGGAGGTAGCACCGGGGAGCTGTTTTTT.

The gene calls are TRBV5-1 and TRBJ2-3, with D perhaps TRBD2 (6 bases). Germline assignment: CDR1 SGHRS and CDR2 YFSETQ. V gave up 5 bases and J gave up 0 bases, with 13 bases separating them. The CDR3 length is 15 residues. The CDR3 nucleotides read TGCGCCAGCAGTGTCGGGGGTGCTAGCACAGATACGCAGTATTTT. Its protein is CASSVGGASTDTQYF.

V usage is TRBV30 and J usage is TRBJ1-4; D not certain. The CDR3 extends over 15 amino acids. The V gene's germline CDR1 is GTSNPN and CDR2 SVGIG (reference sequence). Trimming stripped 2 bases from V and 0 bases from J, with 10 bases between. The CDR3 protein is CAWSQAAATNEKLFF. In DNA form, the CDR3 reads TGTGCCTGGAGTCAGGCAGCCGCAACTAATGAAAAACTGTTTTTT.

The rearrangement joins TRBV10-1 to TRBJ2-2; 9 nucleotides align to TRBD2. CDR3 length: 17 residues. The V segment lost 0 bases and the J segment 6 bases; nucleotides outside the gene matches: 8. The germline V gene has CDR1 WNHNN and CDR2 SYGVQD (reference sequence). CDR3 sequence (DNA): TGCGCCAGCAGTGAGTCGATTGGCGGGGGGGCCGCCGGGGAGCTGTTTTTT. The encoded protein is CASSESIGGGAAGELFF.

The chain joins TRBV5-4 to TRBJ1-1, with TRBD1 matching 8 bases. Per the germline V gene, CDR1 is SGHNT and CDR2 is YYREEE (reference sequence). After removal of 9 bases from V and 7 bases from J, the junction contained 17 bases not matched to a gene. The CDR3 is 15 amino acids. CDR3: CATKDRANPYSEAFF. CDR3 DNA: TGTGCCACAAAGGACAGGGCTAACCCGTATAGTGAAGCTTTCTTT. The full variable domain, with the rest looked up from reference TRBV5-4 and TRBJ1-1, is ETGVTQSPTHLIKTRGQQVTLRCSSQSGHNTVSWYQQALGQGPQFIFQYYREEENGRGNFPPRFSGLQFPNYSSELNVNALELDDSALYLCATKDRANPYSEAFFGQGTRLTVV.